This passage covers 14 T cell receptor beta chains from one sample sequenced in a study of regulatory T cells in long-lasting Graves disease. Indicated time point: newly diagnosed GD, antithyroid drugs for less than 3 months. Scientists built the TCR library using RNA that was extracted from PBMCs. Construction of the TCR beta libraries employed iRepertoire HTBI primers in conjunction with Arm-PCR of CDR3 regions. TCRdb fed the multiplex PCR reads into MiXCR, producing one record per CDR3 protein. The sample lists about 620,000 distinct CDR3 sequences, 16% occurring once. The same data also went into a second study, on T cells in Graves' hyperthyroidism and ophthalmopathy.

This material consisted of peripheral blood mononuclear cells (PBMCs), taken at new diagnosis, from a patient treated with antithyroid drugs. These receptor sequences come from a woman aged 25 to 39 with Graves disease.

This clonotype was counted between two and nine times. This chain uses TRBV27 with TRBJ1-5; possibly TRBD1 for D (5 bases). The CDR3 spans 14 residues. From germline, CDR1 is MNHEY and CDR2 SMNVEV (reference sequence). V lost 2 bases and J lost 8, with 13 bases in between. The CDR3 DNA reads TGTGCCAGCAGTTTAGGGGACGGTTCCAAGCCCCAGCATTTT. Residues: CASSLGDGSKPQHF.

This clonotype has only a few counts. V gene TRBV7-3 combines with J gene TRBJ1-6; 9 nucleotides align to TRBD1. The CDR3 consists of 13 residues. Germline V gene lookup returns CDR1 SGHTA and CDR2 FQGTGA. Unmatched junction bases numbered 1, after V lost 6 bases and J lost 7 bases. This chain's CDR3 is CASRGTGNSPLHF. DNA of the CDR3: TGTGCCAGCAGAGGGACAGGGAATTCACCCCTCCACTTT.

The chain joins TRBV7-3 to TRBJ2-1; 9 bases agree with TRBD2. The CDR3 is made up of 18 amino acids. CDR1 is SGHTA, CDR2 FQGTGA, per germline. With V trimmed by 6 bases and J by 15 bases, 27 bases remained unmatched. The CDR3 region has the DNA TGTGCCAGCAGTCCCACGGCGGGGGTTGGCGGGAGGGCCTCTGGGCGGTTCTTC. This encodes CASSPTAGVGGRASGRFF.

The J gene is TRBJ2-1, the V gene TRBV18; D is ambiguous. Germline V CDR1 and CDR2: KGHSH, LQKENI. Deletions cut 5 bases from V and 9 bases from J, with 11 bases between. This CDR3 spans 12 amino acids. CDR3 loop: CASSEIRAEQFF. CDR3 bases: TGTGCCAGCTCAGAAATAAGAGCTGAGCAGTTCTTC.

There are a few counts of this clonotype. This chain joins TRBV7-8 and TRBJ1-4; 8 bases agree with TRBD1. Germline CDR1 and CDR2: SGHVS and FQNEAQ. Losses at the gene ends were 2 bases for V and 8 bases for J; bases not matched to a gene: 25. There are 21 residues in the CDR3. The CDR3 DNA reads as TGTGCCAGCAGCTTACGAGGGACAGGAGGGGTGGGCGGTCTTTTTTGGGAAAAACTGTTTTTT. Protein: CASSLRGTGGVGGLFWEKLFF.

This clonotype was seen ten or more times. The chain is built from TRBV5-1 and TRBJ2-2; no clear D gene. Germline CDR1 SGHRS, CDR2 YFSETQ. V lost 4 bases and J 4 bases, leaving 17 bases between the germline ends. The CDR3 loop spans 16 amino acids. CDR3 protein: CASSPRGDGRTGELFF. Here the CDR3 DNA reads TGCGCCAGCAGCCCAAGAGGAGACGGGCGCACCGGGGAGCTGTTTTTT.

The table lists this clonotype with a few counts. J is TRBJ2-7 and V is TRBV5-1; D may be TRBD1 (5 bases). Germline V lookup: CDR1 SGHRS, CDR2 YFSETQ. V lost 4 bases and J lost 4, with 12 bases in between. This CDR3 comprises 13 residues. The chain's CDR3 is CASSLTQGYEQYF. The CDR3 DNA is TGCGCCAGCAGCCTGACTCAGGGTTACGAGCAGTACTTC.

The chain couples TRBV6-5 to TRBJ2-7; the D gene is possibly TRBD2 (6 bases). CDR3 length: 15 amino acids. Deletions cut 3 bases from V and 3 bases from J, with 15 bases between. Germline values: CDR1 MNHEY, CDR2 SVGAGI. The CDR3 coding sequence is TGTGCCAGCAGTTATGGCGGGGCGAGGATCTACGAGCAGTACTTC. Its protein is CASSYGGARIYEQYF.

This clonotype was counted ten times or more. V gene TRBV12-3 or TRBV12-4 combines with J gene TRBJ2-1, with no clear D. This CDR3 has 14 amino acids. Trimming pared 7 bases from V and 1 base from J, leaving 11 bases between. CDR3 bases: TGTGCCAGCACTCAGCTGGGGTCCTACAATGAGCAGTTCTTC. This codes for CASTQLGSYNEQFF.

This clonotype was observed many times. This CDR3 reads CASRPPRGGSTEAFF. CDR3 bases: TGTGCCAGCAGACCACCGAGGGGAGGGAGTACTGAAGCTTTCTTT. The rearrangement links TRBV6-1 to TRBJ1-1; weak D call: TRBD1 (5 bases). Trimming removed 6 bases from V and 5 bases from J, with 19 bases in between. Germline assignment: CDR1 MNHNS and CDR2 SASEGT. The CDR3 runs 15 residues.

The chain joins TRBV5-4 to TRBJ2-7, with TRBD2 identical over 7 bases. Trimming took 4 bases from V and 0 from J; bases not matched to a gene: 1. CDR1 is SGHNT and CDR2 is YYREEE in the germline V gene (reference sequence). This CDR3 has 13 residues. CDR3 sequence: CASSERDSYEQYF. The CDR3 DNA sequence: TGTGCCAGCAGCGAGCGGGACTCCTACGAGCAGTACTTC.

A word on this clonotype: A clone one base away is much larger, so this may be a read error. This chain joins TRBV10-3 and TRBJ2-5, with TRBD1 as a possible D gene (6 bases). Between the trimmed V and J ends, which lost 10 bases and 3 bases, there was a span of 15 bases. The germline V gene has CDR1 ENHRY and CDR2 SYGVKD. The CDR3 is 13 residues long. The CDR3 here is CATKQGIEETQYF. The CDR3 DNA sequence: TGTGCCACCAAACAGGGCATAGAAGAGACCCAGTACTTC.

This clonotype was detected ten times or more. The chain joins TRBV7-3 to TRBJ1-1, with 8 positions matching TRBD1. This CDR3 has 17 residues. Germline CDR1 SGHTA, CDR2 FQGTGA. V gave up 3 bases and J gave up 1 base; unmatched junction bases: 10. The CDR3 sequence: CASSLEARGLTNTEAFF. CDR3 DNA: TGTGCCAGCAGCTTGGAAGCCAGGGGGCTGACGAACACTGAAGCTTTCTTT.

This sequence joins TRBV10-1 and TRBJ1-2, with D unresolved. This CDR3 is 13 amino acids long. The ends were cut back, 2 bases at V and 5 bases at J, with 9 bases in the middle. Germline-derived CDR1 and CDR2 are WNHNN and SYGVQD (reference sequence). The CDR3 protein is CASSETLVYGYTF. In DNA, the CDR3 is TGCGCCAGCAGTGAGACTTTAGTGTATGGCTACACCTTC.